This T cell receptor (beta chain) emerged from a study of T-cell memory formation after mild COVID-19 (dated by TCRdb to the early 2020s). About the study as a whole: TCR sequence clusters from the two donors were found to be largely donor specific. T-cell clones expanding and contracting after mild COVID-19 in two donors were tracked by longitudinal TCRalpha and TCRbeta repertoire sequencing. Two young, previously healthy adult volunteers made up the cohort, one male and one female. Beyond this particular receptor, the publication reports: Balanced CD4/CD8 phenotypes were observed for clones contracting from day 15 to 85, whereas a bias towards CD4+ was observed for a second wave of clones expanding from day 15 to 37. Contracting CD4+ clones were found mainly in CM and EM memory subsets, while CD8+ clones were enriched in EMRA. Some responding clones were found in pre-infection memory, which suggests that pre-existing cross-reactive memory T cells took part in the SARS-CoV-2 response. SARS-CoV-2 specificity was not confirmed for the second-wave clones peaking on day 37. The study covered only two mild cases, and larger cohorts including severe cases with pre-infection samples were considered necessary.

Ficoll-Paque density gradient centrifugation was the method used to isolate PBMCs. Sequencing used an Illumina NovaSeq 6000. TCRalpha and TCRbeta cDNA libraries were constructed by 5'RACE with constant-segment primers, with sample barcodes and unique molecular identifiers being introduced. RNA was extracted from every sample with Trizol reagent. Library amplification was performed in two PCR steps, and a second sample barcode and Illumina TruSeq adapters were introduced in the second step. Sequencing of libraries was performed on an Illumina NovaSeq with 2 x 150 bp paired-end reads. The original methods were these. With migec v1.2.7, reads were demultiplexed and then collapsed into UMI-guided consensus sequences. Using mixcr v2.1.11, UMI consensuses were aligned to TRA and TRB V and J templates and then assembled into clonotypes. Expanded or contracted clonotypes were those called significant by both edgeR and NoisET, with noise models trained on biological replicates. For edgeR calls, the thresholds were a false discovery rate-adjusted p below 0.01 and a log2 fold-change of 1. As an exploratory analysis of dynamics, max-normalized trajectories of the 1000 most abundant clonotypes were examined by PCA with hierarchical clustering. Separately sequenced CD4+ and CD8+ repertoires were used to assign a CD4 or CD8 phenotype to each responding clone. In TCRdb, the public reads were trimmed at Q25 with fastp and aligned with MiXCR, with productive beta chains retained. Every distinct CDR3 protein forms one entry, paired with its most common genes and DNA. The V and J calls here are based on TCRdb, not the publication. This sample gives hundreds of thousands of distinct CDR3 sequences in total; 20% to 25% of them show up just once. Under 8.5% of the sample is taken by the ten largest.

A remark on this clonotype: Its antigen remains undetermined. Nothing much larger sits one base from this clone, and base qualities are not available.

V is shortened by 5 bases, J by 1 base, and the region joining them spans 8 bases. CDR1 DFQATT and CDR2 SNEGSKA were looked up in the germline V gene (reference sequence). CDR3 length: 12 amino acids, cysteine to phenylalanine. This entry keeps only the CDR3 DNA: 36 bases, framed from base 1. Source material: PBMCs or a T cell subset sorted from them (not recorded which). The rearrangement combines TRBV20-1 with TRBJ2-5, with the D gene uncertain. The receptor was derived from an adult woman who had mild COVID-19 (a few samples of this study predate the infection). The sample titles of this study are shuffled in the database, so cell type and time point are left out; the donor was told from shared clones. The DNA sequence is as follows: TGCAGTGCTCAAATGTTCCAAGAGACCCAGTACTTC. Its translation reads: CSAQMFQETQYF.